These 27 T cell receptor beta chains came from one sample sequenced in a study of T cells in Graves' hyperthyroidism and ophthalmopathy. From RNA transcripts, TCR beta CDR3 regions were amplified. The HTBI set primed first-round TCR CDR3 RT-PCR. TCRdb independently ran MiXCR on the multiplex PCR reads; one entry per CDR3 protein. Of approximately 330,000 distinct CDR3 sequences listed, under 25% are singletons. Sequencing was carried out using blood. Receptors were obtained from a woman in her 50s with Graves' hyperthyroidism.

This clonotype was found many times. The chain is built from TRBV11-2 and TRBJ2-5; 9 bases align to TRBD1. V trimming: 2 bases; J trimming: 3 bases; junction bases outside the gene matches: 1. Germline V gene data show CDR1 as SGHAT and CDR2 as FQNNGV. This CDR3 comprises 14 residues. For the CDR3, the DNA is TGTGCCAGCAGCTTAACAGGGGGCGAAGAGACCCAGTACTTC. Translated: CASSLTGGEETQYF.

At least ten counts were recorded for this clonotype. The CDR3 region has the DNA TGCGCCAGCAGCCAGTCGTCCAGGGGCGCTGATGGCTACACCTTC. Amino acid sequence: CASSQSSRGADGYTF. The J gene is TRBJ1-2, the V gene TRBV4-1, with D possibly being TRBD1 (6 bases). Germline-derived CDR1 and CDR2 are MGHRA and YSYEKL. With 3 bases removed from V and 6 bases from J, the gap between germline ends came to 17 bases. The CDR3 runs to 15 residues.

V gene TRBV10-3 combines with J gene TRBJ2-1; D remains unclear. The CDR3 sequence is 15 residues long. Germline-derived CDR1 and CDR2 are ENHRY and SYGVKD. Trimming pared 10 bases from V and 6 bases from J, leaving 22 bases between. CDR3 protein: CATEDPRRTSNEQFF. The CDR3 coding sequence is TGTGCCACCGAAGACCCCCGAAGAACGTCCAATGAGCAGTTCTTC.

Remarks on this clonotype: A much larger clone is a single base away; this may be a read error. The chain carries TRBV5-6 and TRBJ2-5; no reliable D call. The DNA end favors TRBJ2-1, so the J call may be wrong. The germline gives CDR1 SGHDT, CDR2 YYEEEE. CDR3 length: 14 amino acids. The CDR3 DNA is TGTGCCAGCAGGCTCCTGCTAGACCAAGAGACCCAGTTCTTC. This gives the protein CASRLLLDQETQFF.

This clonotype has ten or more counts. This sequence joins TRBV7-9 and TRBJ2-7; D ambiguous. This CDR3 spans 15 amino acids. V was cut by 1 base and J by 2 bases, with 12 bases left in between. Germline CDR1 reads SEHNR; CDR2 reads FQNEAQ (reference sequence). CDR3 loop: CASSLVPTLTYEQYF. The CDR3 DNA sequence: TGTGCCAGCAGCTTAGTTCCCACATTAACCTACGAGCAGTACTTC.

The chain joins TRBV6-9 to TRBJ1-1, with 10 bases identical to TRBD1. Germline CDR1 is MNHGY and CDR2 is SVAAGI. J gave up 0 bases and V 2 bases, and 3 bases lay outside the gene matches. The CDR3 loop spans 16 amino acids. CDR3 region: CASSYPGQGLNTEAFF. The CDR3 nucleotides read TGTGCCAGCAGTTATCCGGGACAGGGGTTGAACACTGAAGCTTTCTTT.

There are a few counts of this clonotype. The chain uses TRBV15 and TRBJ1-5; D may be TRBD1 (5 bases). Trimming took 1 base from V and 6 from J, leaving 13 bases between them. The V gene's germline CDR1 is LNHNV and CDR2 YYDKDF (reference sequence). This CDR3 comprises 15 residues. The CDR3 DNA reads TGTGCCACCAGCAGAGCTGCGGGGGGAATTCAGCCCCAGCATTTT. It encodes CATSRAAGGIQPQHF.

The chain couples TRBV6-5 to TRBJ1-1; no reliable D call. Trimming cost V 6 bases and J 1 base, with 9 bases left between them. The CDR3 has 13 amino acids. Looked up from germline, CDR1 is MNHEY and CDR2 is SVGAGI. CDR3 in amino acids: CASSYDENTEAFF. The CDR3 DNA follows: TGTGCCAGCAGCTACGACGAGAACACTGAAGCTTTCTTT.

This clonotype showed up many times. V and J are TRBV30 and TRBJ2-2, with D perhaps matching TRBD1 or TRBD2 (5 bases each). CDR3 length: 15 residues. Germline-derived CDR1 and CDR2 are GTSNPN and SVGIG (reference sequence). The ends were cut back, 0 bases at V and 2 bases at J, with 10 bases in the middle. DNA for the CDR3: TGTGCCTGGAGTGTACTGAGGGGTAACACCGGGGAGCTGTTTTTT. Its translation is CAWSVLRGNTGELFF. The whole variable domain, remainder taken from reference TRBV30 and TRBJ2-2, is SQTIHQWPATLVQPVGSPLSLECTVEGTSNPNLYWYRQAAGRGLQLLFYSVGIGQISSEVPQNLSASRPQDRQFILSSKKLLLSDSGFYLCAWSVLRGNTGELFFGEGSRLTVL.

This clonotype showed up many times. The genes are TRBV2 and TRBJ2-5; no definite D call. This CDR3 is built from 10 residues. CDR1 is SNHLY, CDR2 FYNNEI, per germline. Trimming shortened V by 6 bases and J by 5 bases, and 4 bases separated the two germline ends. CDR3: CASRLETQYF. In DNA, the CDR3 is TGTGCCAGCAGACTGGAGACCCAGTACTTC.

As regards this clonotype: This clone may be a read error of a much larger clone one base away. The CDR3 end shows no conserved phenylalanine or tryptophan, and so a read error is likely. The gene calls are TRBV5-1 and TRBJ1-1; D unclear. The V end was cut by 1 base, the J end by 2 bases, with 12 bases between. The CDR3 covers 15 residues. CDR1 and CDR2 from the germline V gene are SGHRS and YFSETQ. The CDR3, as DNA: TGCGCCAGCAGCTTGACCCCAGGCCGAAACACTGAAGCTTTCTTG. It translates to CASSLTPGRNTEAFL.

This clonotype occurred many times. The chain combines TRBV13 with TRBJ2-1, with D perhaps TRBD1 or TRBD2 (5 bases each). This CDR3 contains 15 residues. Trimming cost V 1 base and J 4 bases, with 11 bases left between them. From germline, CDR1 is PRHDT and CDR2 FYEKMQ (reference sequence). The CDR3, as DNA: TGTGCCAGCAGCTTAGTACGGGGCGAATACAATGAGCAGTTCTTC. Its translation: CASSLVRGEYNEQFF.

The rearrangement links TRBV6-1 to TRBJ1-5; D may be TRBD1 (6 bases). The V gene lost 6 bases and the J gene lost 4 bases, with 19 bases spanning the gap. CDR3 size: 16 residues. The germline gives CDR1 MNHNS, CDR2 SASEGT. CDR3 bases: TGTGCCAGCAGACCCCTTAGGGGGGGGAGGAATCAGCCCCAGCATTTT. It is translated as CASRPLRGGRNQPQHF.

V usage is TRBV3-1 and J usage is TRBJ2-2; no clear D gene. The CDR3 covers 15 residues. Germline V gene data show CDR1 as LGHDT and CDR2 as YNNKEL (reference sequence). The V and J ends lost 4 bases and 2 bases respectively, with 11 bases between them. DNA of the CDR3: TGTGCCAGCAGCCCTGGTGTGGGAAACACCGGGGAGCTGTTTTTT. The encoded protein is CASSPGVGNTGELFF.

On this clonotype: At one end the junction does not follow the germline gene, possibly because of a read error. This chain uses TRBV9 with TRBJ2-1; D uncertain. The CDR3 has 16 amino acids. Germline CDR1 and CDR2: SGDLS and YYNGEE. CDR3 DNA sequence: TGTGCCAGCAGCGTAGGACCCCTCAGGAGTTACAATGAGGAGTTCTTC. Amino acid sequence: CASSVGPLRSYNEEFF.

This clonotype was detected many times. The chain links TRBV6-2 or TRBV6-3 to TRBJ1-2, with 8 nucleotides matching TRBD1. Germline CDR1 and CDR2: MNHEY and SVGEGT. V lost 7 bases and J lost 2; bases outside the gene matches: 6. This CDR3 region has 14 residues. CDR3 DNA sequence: TGTGCCAGCACCGACAGGGGACCAAACTATGGCTACACCTTC. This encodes CASTDRGPNYGYTF.

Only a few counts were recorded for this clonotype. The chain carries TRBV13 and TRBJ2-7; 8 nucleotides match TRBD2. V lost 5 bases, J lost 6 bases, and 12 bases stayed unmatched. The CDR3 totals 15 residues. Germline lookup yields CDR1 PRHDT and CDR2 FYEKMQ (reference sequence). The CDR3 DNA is TGTGCCAGCAGCGCGAAGACTAGCGCCGGGTTCGAGCAGTACTTC. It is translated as CASSAKTSAGFEQYF.

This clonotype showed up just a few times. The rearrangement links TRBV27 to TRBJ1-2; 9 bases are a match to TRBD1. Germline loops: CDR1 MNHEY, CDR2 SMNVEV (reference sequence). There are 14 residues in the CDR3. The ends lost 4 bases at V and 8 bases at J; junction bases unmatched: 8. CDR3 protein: CASSSGDRVGGYTF. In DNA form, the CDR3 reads TGTGCCAGCAGTTCCGGGGACAGGGTGGGGGGCTACACCTTC.

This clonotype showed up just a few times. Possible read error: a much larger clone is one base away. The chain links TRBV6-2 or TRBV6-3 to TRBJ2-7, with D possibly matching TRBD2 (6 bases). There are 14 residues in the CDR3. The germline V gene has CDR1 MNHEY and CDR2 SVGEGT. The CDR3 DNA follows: TGTGCCGGCAGTTCCGGACTAAGGGACTACGAGCAGTACTTC. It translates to CAGSSGLRDYEQYF.

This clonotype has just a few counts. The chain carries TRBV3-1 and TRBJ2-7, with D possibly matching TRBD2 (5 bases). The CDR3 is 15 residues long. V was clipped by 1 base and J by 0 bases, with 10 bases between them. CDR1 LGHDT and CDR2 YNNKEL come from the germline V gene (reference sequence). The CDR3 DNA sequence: TGTGCCAGCAGCCAAGTTCTAGCAGTCTCCTACGAGCAGTACTTC. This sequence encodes CASSQVLAVSYEQYF.

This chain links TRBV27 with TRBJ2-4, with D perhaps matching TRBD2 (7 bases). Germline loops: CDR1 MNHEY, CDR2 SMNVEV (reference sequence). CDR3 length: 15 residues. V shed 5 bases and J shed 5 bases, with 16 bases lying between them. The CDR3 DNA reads TGTGCCAGCAGTGGGGCGGGGGAGGGGGAAAACATTCAGTACTTC. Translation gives CASSGAGEGENIQYF.

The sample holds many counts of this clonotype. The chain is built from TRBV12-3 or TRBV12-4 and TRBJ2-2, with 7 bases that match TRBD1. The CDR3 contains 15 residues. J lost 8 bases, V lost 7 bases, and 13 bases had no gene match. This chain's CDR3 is CASTYTGVVAGELFF. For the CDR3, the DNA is TGTGCCAGCACCTATACAGGGGTTGTGGCGGGGGAGCTGTTTTTT.

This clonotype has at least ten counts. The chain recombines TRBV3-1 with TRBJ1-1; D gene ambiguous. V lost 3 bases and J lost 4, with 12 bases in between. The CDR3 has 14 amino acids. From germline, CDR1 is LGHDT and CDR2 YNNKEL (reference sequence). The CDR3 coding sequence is TGTGCCAGCAGCCAGACGGTTATGGGCACTGAAGCTTTCTTT. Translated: CASSQTVMGTEAFF.

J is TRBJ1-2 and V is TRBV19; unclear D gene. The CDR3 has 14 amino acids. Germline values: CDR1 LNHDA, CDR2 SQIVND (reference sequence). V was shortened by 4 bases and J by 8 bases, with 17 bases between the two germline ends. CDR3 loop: CASSNGPSSDGYTF. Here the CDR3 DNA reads TGTGCCAGTAGTAACGGCCCCTCAAGCGACGGCTACACCTTC.

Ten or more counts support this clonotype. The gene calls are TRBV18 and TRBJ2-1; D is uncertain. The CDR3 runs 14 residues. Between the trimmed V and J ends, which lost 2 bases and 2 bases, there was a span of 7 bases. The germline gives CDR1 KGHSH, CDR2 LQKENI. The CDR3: CASSPSIAYNEQFF. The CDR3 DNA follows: TGTGCCAGCTCACCATCCATAGCCTACAATGAGCAGTTCTTC. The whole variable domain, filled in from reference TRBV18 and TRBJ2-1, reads NAGVMQNPRHLVRRRGQEARLRCSPMKGHSHVYWYRQLPEEGLKFMVYLQKENIIDESGMPKERFSAEFPKEGPSILRIQQVVRGDSAAYFCASSPSIAYNEQFFGPGTRLTVL.

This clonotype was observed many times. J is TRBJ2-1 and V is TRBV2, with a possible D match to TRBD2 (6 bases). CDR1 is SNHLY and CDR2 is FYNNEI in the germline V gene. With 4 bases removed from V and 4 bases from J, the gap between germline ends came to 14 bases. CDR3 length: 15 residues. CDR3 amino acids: CASSAWGESYNEQFF. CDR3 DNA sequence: TGTGCCAGCAGTGCATGGGGGGAATCGTACAATGAGCAGTTCTTC.

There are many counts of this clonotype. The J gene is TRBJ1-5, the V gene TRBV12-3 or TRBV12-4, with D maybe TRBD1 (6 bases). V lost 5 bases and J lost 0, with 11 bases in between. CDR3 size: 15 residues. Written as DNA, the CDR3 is TGTGCCAGCAGTGTGAGACAGGATAGCAATCAGCCCCAGCATTTT. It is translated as CASSVRQDSNQPQHF.